This T cell receptor (beta chain) was obtained from a study of blood T cell repertoires in COVID-19. As for the study in general: Acute and convalescent COVID-19 specimens originated in the United States, Italy and Spain.

Trimming pared 7 bases from V and 4 bases from J, leaving 6 bases between. The length of the CDR3 is 11 residues. Germline V gene data show CDR1 as SNHLY and CDR2 as FYNNEI. Per the study methods: Reference gene primer amplification in the assay estimated nucleated cell counts. The repertoire was sequenced with immunoSEQ multiplex PCR; TCRdb's copy has only in-frame clones and lacks some. For V, J and clone size, that table is used; D and trimming come from the DNA. The sample lists approximately 210,000 clones, 82% seen once, with about 3.9% in the top ten. Material for sequencing was peripheral blood. The chain uses TRBV2 and TRBJ2-3; possible D gene TRBD1, 6 bases. The source of this sequence is a woman at least 80 years old with acute or convalescent COVID-19. CDR3 nucleotide sequence: TGTGCCAGCAAGGGGGCAGATACGCAGTATTTT. Translating it yields CASKGADTQYF.